This T cell receptor beta chain was documented in a study of blood T cells in healthy people across ages. Study at large: Every two T cells gave about one barcoded beta molecule via template switching. Whole-study results and caveats: No conclusive comparison of naive versus antigen-experienced cells was possible with unsorted PBMCs.

Donors gave ten milliliters of peripheral blood apiece. The CDR3 spans 15 residues. The V gene's germline CDR1 is LGHNA and CDR2 YNFKEQ. A second PCR, run for about 7 to 11 cycles, used a sample-barcoded 5' primer plus a J-beta primer mix. Each cDNA molecule received a tag from a template-switch adaptor that had 12 random nucleotides. A single record per CDR3 protein comes from TCRdb applying MiXCR to the 5' RACE reads. The table includes about 970,000 distinct CDR3 sequences, 45% to 60% detected once. About this clonotype itself: The antigen remains undetermined. The junction shows a germline mismatch at one end, possibly a read error.

V and J are TRBV4-2 and TRBJ2-3, with no clear D. The TCR was taken from a woman aged 55-75 years in good health. The sequenced sample was blood. CDR3 protein: CVSSQEFPTSWTQYF. The CDR3 bases are TGTGTCAGCAGCCAAGAATTCCCCACGTCATGGACGCAGTATTTT.